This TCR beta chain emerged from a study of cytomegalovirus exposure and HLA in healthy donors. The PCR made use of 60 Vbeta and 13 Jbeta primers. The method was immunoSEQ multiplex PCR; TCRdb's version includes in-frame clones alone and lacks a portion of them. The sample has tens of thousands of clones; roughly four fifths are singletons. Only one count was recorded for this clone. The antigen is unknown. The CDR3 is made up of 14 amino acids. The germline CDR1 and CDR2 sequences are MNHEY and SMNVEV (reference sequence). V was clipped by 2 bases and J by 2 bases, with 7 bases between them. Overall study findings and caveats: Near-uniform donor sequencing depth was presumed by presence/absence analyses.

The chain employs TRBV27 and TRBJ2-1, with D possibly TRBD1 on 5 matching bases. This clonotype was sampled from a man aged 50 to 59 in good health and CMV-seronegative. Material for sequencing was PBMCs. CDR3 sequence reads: CASSLTGPYNEQFF. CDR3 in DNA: TGTGCCAGCAGTTTAACAGGCCCCTACAATGAGCAGTTCTTC.